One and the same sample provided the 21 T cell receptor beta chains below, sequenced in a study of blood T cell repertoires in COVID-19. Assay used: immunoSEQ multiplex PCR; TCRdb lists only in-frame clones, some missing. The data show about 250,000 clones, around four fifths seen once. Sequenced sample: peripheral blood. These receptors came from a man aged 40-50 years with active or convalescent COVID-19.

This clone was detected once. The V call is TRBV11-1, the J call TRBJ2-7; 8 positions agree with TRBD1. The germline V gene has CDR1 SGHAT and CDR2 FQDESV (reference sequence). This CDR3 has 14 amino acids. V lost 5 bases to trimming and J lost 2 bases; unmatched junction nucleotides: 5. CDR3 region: CASSRSDRAYEQYF. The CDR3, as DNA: TGTGCCAGCAGCAGGTCGGACAGGGCCTACGAGCAGTACTTC.

The CDR3: CATGHWGMDTQYF. The CDR3, as DNA: TGTGCAACAGGGCATTGGGGGATGGATACGCAGTATTTT. The chain couples TRBV7-2 to TRBJ2-3; the D gene is possibly TRBD1 (6 bases). The germline gives CDR1 SGHTA, CDR2 FQGNSA. This CDR3 is 13 amino acids long.

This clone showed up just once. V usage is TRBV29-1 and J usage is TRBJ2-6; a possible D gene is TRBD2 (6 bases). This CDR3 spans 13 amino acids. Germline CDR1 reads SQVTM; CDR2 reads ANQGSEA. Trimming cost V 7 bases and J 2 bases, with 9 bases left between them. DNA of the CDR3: TGCAGCGGCGGGGAGGCTGGGGCCAACGTCCTGACTTTC. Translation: CSGGEAGANVLTF.

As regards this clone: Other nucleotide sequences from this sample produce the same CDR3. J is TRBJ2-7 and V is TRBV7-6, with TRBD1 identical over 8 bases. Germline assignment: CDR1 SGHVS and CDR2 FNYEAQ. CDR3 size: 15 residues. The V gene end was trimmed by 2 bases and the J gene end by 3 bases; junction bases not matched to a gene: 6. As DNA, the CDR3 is TGTGCCAGCAGCTTAACCGGGACAGGAATCTACGAGCAGTACTTC. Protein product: CASSLTGTGIYEQYF.

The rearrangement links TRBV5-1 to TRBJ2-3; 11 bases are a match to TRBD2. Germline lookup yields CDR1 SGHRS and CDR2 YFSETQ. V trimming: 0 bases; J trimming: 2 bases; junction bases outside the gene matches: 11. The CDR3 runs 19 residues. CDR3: CASSLVRTSGQRSTDTQYF. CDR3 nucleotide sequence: TGCGCCAGCAGCTTGGTAAGGACTAGCGGGCAAAGGTCCACAGATACGCAGTATTTT.

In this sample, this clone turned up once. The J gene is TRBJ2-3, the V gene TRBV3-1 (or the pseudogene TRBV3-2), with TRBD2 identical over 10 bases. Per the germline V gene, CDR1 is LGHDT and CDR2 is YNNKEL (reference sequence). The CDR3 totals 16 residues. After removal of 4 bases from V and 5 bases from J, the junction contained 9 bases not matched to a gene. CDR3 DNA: TGTGCCAGCAGCCCTCTCAGCGGGGGGGCCCGAGATACGCAGTATTTT. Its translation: CASSPLSGGARDTQYF.

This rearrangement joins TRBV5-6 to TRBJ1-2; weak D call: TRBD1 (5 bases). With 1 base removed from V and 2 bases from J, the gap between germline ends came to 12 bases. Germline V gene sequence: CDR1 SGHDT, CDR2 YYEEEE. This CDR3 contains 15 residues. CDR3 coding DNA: TGTGCCAGCAGCTTGTCGGCCAGACAGAACTATGGCTACACCTTC. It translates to CASSLSARQNYGYTF.

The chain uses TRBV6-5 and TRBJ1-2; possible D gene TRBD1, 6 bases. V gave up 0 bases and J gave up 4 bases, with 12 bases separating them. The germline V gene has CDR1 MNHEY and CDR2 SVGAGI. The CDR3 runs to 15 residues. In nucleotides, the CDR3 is TGTGCCAGCAGTTACTCGGAACAGGGATTCTATGGCTACACCTTC. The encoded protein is CASSYSEQGFYGYTF.

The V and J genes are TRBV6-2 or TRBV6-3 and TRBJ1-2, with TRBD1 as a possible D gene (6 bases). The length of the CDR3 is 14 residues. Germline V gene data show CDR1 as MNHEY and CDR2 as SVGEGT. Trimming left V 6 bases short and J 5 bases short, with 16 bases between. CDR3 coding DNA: TGTGCCAGCAGCGATCCCGGGACAACTTATGGCTACACCTTC. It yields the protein CASSDPGTTYGYTF.

CDR3 nucleotides: TGTGCCACCAGTGATTCACAGGGGGCGGGAGAAAAACTGTTTTTT. This translates into CATSDSQGAGEKLFF. The chain uses TRBV24-1 and TRBJ1-4, with 9 bases identical to TRBD1. Trimming took 2 bases from V and 8 from J; bases not matched to a gene: 5. The CDR3 length is 15 residues. Germline CDR1 is KGHDR and CDR2 is SFDVKD.

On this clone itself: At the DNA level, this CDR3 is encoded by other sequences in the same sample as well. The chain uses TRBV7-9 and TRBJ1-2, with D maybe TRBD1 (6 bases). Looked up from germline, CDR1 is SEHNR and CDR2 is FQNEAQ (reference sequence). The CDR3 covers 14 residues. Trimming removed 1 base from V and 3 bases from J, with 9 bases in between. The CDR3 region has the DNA TGTGCCAGCAGCTTAGAGTCAGGGGACTATGGCTACACCTTC. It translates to CASSLESGDYGYTF.

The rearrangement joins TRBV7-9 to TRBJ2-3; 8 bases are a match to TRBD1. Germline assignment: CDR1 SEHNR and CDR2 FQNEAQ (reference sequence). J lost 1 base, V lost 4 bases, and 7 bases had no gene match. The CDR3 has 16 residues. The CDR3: CASSSPGQGGTDTQYF. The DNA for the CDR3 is TGTGCCAGCAGCTCGCCCGGACAGGGTGGCACAGATACGCAGTATTTT.

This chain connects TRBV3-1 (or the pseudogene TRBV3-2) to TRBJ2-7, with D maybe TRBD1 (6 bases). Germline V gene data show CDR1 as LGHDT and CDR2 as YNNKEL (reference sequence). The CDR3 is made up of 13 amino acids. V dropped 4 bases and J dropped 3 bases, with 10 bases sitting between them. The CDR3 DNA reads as TGTGCCAGCAGCCGCTTACAGGGCTACGAGCAGTACTTC. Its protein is CASSRLQGYEQYF.

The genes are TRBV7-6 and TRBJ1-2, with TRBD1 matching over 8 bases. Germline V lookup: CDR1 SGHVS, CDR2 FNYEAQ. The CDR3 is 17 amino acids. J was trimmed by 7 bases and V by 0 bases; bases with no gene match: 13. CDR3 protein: CASSLAAGAGGMGGYTF. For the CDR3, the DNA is TGTGCCAGCAGCTTAGCGGCCGGGGCAGGGGGCATGGGTGGCTACACCTTC.

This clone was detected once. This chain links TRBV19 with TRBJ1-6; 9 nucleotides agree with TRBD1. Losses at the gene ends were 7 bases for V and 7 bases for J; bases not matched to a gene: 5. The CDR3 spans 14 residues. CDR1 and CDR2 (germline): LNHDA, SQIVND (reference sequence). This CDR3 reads CASTTGTGNSPLHF. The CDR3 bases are TGTGCCAGTACCACCGGGACAGGGAATTCACCCCTCCACTTT.

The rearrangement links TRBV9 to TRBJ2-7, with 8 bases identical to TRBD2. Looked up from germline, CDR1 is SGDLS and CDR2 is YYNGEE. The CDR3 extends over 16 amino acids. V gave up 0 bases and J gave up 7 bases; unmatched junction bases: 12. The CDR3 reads CASSVEGGGLLSEQYF. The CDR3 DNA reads TGTGCCAGCAGCGTAGAAGGCGGGGGGCTGTTGAGTGAGCAGTACTTC.

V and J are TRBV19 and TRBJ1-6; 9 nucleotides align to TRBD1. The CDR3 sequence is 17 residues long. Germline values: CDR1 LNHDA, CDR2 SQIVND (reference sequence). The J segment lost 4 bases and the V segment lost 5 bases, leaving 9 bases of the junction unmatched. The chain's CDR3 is CASSAPGQGTYNSPLHF. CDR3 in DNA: TGTGCCAGTAGTGCCCCGGGACAGGGCACATATAATTCACCCCTCCACTTT.

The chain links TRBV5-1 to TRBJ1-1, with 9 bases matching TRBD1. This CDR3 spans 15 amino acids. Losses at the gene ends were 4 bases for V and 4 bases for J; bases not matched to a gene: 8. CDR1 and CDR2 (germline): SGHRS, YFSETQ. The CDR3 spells CASSPMGQGSTEAFF. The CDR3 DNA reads TGCGCCAGCAGCCCCATGGGACAGGGATCCACTGAAGCTTTCTTT.

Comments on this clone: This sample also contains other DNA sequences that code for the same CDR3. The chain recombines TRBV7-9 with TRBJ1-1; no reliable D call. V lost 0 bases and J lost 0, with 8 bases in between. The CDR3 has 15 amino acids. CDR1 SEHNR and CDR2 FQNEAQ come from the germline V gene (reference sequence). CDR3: CASSLAIQMNTEAFF. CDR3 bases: TGTGCCAGCAGCTTAGCCATACAGATGAACACTGAAGCTTTCTTT.

The CDR3 DNA reads TGTGCCAGCAGCTTAGGTCTGAACAGGGACGAGCAGTACTTC. Protein: CASSLGLNRDEQYF. V and J are TRBV7-9 and TRBJ2-7, with D maybe TRBD1 (6 bases). This CDR3 contains 14 residues. Trimming took off 1 base at V and 5 bases at J, with 12 bases between the two ends. In germline, CDR1 is SEHNR, CDR2 FQNEAQ (reference sequence).

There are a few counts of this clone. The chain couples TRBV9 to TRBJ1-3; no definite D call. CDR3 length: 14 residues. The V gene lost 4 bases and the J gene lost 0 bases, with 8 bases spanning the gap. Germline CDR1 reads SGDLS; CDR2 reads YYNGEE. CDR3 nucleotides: TGTGCCAGCAGCCTCACAGTCTCTGGAAACACCATATATTTT. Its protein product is CASSLTVSGNTIYF. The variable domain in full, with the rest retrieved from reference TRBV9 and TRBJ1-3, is DSGVTQTPKHLITATGQRVTLRCSPRSGDLSVYWYQQSLDQGLQFLIQYYNGEERAKGNILERFSAQQFPDLHSELNLSSLELGDSALYFCASSLTVSGNTIYFGEGSWLTVV.